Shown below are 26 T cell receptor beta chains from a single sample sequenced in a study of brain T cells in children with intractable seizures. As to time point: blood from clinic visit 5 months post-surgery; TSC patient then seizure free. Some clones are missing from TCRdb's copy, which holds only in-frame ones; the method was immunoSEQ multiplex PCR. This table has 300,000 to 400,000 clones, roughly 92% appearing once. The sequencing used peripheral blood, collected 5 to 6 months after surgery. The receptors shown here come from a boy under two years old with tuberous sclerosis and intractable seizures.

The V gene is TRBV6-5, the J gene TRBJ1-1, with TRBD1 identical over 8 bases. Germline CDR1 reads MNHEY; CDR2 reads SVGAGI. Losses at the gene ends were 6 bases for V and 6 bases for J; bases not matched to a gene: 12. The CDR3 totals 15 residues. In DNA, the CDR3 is TGTGCCAGCAGCACCTTCGGGACAGGCTCCCCTGAAGCTTTCTTT. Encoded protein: CASSTFGTGSPEAFF.

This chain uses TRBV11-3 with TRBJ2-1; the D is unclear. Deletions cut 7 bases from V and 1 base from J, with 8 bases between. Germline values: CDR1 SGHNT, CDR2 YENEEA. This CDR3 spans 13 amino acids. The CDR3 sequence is CASMVSSYNEQFF. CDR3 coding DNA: TGTGCCAGCATGGTTTCGTCCTACAATGAGCAGTTCTTC.

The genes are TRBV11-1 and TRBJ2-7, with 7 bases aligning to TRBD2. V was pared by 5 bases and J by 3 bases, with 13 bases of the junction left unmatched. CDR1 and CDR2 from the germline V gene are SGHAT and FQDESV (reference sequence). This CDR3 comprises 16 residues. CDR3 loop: CASSESGALQYYEQYF. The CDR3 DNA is TGTGCCAGCAGCGAAAGCGGGGCCCTACAATACTACGAGCAGTACTTC.

The CDR3 loop is CASSQEDRGLRFGYTF. CDR3 nucleotide sequence: TGTGCCAGCAGCCAAGAGGATCGAGGACTACGCTTTGGCTACACCTTC. The chain recombines TRBV14 with TRBJ1-2; unclear D gene. There are 16 residues in the CDR3. The germline V gene encodes CDR1 SGHDN and CDR2 FVKESK. The V gene lost 0 bases and the J gene lost 7 bases, with 18 bases spanning the gap.

DNA for the CDR3: TGCAGTGCTAGTCGGGCTAGTTCCTACAATGAGCAGTTCTTC. It codes for CSASRASSYNEQFF. This chain joins TRBV20-1 and TRBJ2-1, with D hard to call. Deletions cut 3 bases from V and 1 base from J, with 10 bases between. There are 14 residues in the CDR3. Germline assignment: CDR1 DFQATT and CDR2 SNEGSKA (reference sequence).

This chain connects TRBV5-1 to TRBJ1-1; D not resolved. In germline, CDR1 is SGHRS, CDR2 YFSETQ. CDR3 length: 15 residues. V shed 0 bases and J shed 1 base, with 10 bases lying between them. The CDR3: CASSLVAGPNTEAFF. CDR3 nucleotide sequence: TGCGCCAGCAGCTTGGTAGCAGGACCGAACACTGAAGCTTTCTTT.

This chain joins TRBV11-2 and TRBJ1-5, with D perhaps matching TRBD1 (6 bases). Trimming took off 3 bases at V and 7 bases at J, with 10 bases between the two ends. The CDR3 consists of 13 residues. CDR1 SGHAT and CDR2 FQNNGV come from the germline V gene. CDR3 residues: CASSLAGDQPQHF. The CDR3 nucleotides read TGTGCCAGCAGCTTGGCAGGGGACCAGCCCCAGCATTTT. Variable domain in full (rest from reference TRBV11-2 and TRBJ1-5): EAGVAQSPRYKIIEKRQSVAFWCNPISGHATLYWYQQILGQGPKLLIQFQNNGVVDDSQLPKDRFSAERLKGVDSTLKIQPAKLEDSAVYLCASSLAGDQPQHFGDGTRLSIL.

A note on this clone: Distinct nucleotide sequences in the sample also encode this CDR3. This chain's CDR3 is CASSYRGSSYEQYF. The CDR3 nucleotides are TGTGCCAGCAGTTACAGGGGGTCCTCCTACGAGCAGTACTTC. The chain links TRBV6-5 to TRBJ2-7, with a weak D call TRBD1 (6 bases). Germline assignment: CDR1 MNHEY and CDR2 SVGAGI. The CDR3 sequence is 14 residues long. V was shortened by 2 bases and J by 0 bases, with 8 bases between the two germline ends.

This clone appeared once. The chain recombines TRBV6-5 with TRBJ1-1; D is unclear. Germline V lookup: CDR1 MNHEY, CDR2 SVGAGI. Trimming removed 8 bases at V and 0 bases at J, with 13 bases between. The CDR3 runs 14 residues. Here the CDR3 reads CASCFRTMNTEAFF. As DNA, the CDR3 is TGTGCCAGCTGCTTCAGGACCATGAACACTGAAGCTTTCTTT.

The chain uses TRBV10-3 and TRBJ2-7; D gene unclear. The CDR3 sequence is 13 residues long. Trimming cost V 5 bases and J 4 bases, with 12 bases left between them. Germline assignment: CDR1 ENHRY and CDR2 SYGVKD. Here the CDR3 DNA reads TGTGCCATCAGTTCTAAGGCTGGTTACGAGCAGTACTTC. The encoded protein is CAISSKAGYEQYF.

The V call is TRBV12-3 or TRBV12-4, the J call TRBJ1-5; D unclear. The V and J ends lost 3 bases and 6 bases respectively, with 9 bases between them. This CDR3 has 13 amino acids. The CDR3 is CASSLSAGQPQHF. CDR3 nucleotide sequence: TGTGCCAGCAGTTTGTCGGCGGGTCAGCCCCAGCATTTT.

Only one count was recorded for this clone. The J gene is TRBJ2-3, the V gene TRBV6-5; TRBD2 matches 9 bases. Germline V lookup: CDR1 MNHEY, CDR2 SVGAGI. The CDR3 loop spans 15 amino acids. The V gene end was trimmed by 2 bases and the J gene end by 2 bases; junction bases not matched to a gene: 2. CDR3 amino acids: CASSYSGGLTDTQYF. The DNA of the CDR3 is TGTGCCAGCAGTTACAGCGGGGGGCTCACAGATACGCAGTATTTT.

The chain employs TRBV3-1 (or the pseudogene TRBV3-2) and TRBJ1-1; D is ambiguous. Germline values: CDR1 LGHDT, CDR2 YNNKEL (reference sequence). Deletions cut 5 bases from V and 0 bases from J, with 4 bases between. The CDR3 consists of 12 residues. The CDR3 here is CASSDLNTEAFF. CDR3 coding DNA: TGTGCCAGCAGCGACCTGAACACTGAAGCTTTCTTT.

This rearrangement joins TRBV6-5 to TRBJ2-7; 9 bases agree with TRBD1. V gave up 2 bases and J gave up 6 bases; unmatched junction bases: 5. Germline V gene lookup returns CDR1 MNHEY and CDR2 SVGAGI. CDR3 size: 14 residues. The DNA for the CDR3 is TGTGCCAGCAGTTACGGGACAGGGTCTTTCGAGCAGTACTTC. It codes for CASSYGTGSFEQYF.

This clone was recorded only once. CDR3 loop: CASSPSPFGTTNTGELFF. The DNA for the CDR3 is TGTGCCAGCAGCCCCTCGCCGTTCGGGACCACGAACACCGGGGAGCTGTTTTTT. This chain connects TRBV3-1 (or the pseudogene TRBV3-2) to TRBJ2-2; tentatively, D is TRBD1 or TRBD2 (5 bases each). With 4 bases removed from V and 0 bases from J, the gap between germline ends came to 18 bases. The CDR3 is 18 amino acids. Germline V lookup: CDR1 LGHDT, CDR2 YNNKEL (reference sequence).

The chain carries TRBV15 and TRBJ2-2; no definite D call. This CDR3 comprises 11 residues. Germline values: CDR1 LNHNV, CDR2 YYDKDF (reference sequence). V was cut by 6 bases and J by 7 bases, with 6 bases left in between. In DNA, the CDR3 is TGTGCCACCAGGGACGGCGGGGAGCTGTTTTTT. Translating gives CATRDGGELFF.

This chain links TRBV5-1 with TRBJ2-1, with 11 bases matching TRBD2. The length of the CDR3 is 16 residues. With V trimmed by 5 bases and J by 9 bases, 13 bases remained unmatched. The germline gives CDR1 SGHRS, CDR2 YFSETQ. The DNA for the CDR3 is TGCGCCAGCAGAACGACCATACTAGCGGGAGATCCTGAGCAGTTCTTC. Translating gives CASRTTILAGDPEQFF. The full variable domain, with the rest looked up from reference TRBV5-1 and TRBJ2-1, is KAGVTQTPRYLIKTRGQQVTLSCSPISGHRSVSWYQQTPGQGLQFLFEYFSETQRNKGNFPGRFSGRQFSNSRSEMNVSTLELGDSALYLCASRTTILAGDPEQFFGPGTRLTVL.

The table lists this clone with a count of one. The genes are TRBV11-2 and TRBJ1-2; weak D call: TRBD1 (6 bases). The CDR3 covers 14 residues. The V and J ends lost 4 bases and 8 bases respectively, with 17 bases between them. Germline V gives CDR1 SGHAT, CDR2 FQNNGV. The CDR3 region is CASSYTRGGQGYTF. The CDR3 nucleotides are TGTGCCAGCAGCTATACCCGGGGGGGCCAGGGCTACACCTTC.

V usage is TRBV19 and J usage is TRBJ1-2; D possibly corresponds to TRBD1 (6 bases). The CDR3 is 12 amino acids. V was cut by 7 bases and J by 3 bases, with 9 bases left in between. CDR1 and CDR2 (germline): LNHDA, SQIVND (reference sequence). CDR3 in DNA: TGTGCCAGTAACCAGGGGCACTATGGCTACACCTTC. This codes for CASNQGHYGYTF. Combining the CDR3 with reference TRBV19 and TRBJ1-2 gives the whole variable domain DGGITQSPKYLFRKEGQNVTLSCEQNLNHDAMYWYRQDPGQGLRLIYYSQIVNDFQKGDIAEGYSVSREKKESFPLTVTSAQKNPTAFYLCASNQGHYGYTFGSGTRLTVV.

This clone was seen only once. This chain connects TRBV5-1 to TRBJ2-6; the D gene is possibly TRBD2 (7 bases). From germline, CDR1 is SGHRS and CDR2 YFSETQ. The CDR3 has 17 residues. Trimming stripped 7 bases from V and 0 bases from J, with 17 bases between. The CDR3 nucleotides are TGCGCCAGCTCAAACGGGGGGCCAACCTCTGGGGCCAACGTCCTGACTTTC. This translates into CASSNGGPTSGANVLTF. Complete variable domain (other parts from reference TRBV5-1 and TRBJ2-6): KAGVTQTPRYLIKTRGQQVTLSCSPISGHRSVSWYQQTPGQGLQFLFEYFSETQRNKGNFPGRFSGRQFSNSRSEMNVSTLELGDSALYLCASSNGGPTSGANVLTFGAGSRLTVL.

In DNA, the CDR3 is TGCGCCAGCAGCCAGCCCCTAAAGCGGAACACTGAAGCTTTCTTT. This sequence encodes CASSQPLKRNTEAFF. The V gene is TRBV4-1, the J gene TRBJ1-1, with D unclear. The CDR3 extends over 15 amino acids. CDR1 is MGHRA, CDR2 YSYEKL, per germline. V shed 3 bases and J shed 1 base, with 12 bases lying between them.

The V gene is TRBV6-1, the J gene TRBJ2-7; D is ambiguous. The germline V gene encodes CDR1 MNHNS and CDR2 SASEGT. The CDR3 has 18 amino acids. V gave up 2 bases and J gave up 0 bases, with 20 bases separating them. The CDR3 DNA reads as TGTGCCAGCAGTGAACTATACATGACACCCTCCCTCTCCTACGAGCAGTACTTC. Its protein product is CASSELYMTPSLSYEQYF.

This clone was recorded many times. The CDR3 is CASRDQSGGWGYTF. The CDR3 DNA follows: TGTGCCAGCAGAGACCAATCAGGGGGCTGGGGCTACACCTTC. V and J are TRBV5-4 and TRBJ1-2, with TRBD1 identical over 8 bases. The CDR3 contains 14 residues. The V gene's germline CDR1 is SGHNT and CDR2 YYREEE (reference sequence). After removal of 5 bases from V and 8 bases from J, the junction contained 11 bases not matched to a gene.

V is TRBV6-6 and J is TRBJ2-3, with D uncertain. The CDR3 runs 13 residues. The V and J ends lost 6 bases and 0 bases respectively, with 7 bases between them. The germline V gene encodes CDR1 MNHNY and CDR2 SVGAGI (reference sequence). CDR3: CASRIGSTDTQYF. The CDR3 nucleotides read TGTGCCAGCAGGATCGGAAGCACAGATACGCAGTATTTT.

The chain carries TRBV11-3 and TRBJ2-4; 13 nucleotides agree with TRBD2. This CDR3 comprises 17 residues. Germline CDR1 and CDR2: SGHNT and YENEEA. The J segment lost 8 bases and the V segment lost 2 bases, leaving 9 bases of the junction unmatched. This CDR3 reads CASSLRLAGGPGDIQYF. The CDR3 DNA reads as TGTGCCAGCAGCTTAAGACTAGCGGGAGGACCTGGGGACATTCAGTACTTC.

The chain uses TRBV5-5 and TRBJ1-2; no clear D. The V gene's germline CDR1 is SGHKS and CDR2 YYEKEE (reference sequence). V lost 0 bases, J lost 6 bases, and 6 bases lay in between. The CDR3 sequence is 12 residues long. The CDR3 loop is CASSLGADGYTF. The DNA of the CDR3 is TGTGCCAGCAGCTTGGGGGCAGATGGCTACACCTTC.